The present TCR beta chain was sequenced within a study of response to subunit inactivated influenza vaccine. One entry per CDR3 protein results from TCRdb running MiXCR on the RT-PCR reads. The top ten clones hold 3% of a sample with about 500,000 distinct CDR3 sequences, about 15% of them seen once. J was trimmed by 6 bases and V by 6 bases; bases with no gene match: 5. The CDR3 length is 13 residues. The genes are TRBV12-3 or TRBV12-4 and TRBJ1-1, with 9 bases aligning to TRBD1. This TCR was sampled from a man aged 50 to 69 who received an inactivated influenza vaccine. Source: CD4+ T cells sorted from PBMCs, taken less than 30 months after vaccination. In DNA, the CDR3 is TGTGCCAGCAGCCTGACAGGGGGGGCTGAAGCTTTCTTT. This sequence encodes CASSLTGGAEAFF.